The clone carrying this T cell receptor beta chain appeared once. V was cut by 7 bases and J by 7 bases, with 16 bases left in between. The CDR3 consists of 14 residues. Germline V gives CDR1 MDHEN, CDR2 SYDVKM. The data were taken from a study of T cell responses to AZD1222 COVID-19 vaccine. Measured with immunoSEQ multiplex PCR; TCRdb has only the in-frame clones, and not every one. The table shows over 150,000 clones, with roughly 87% occurring only once. This TCR was recovered from an adult in good health. Sequenced material: peripheral blood, taken on day 0 of AZD1222 vaccination. The chain is built from TRBV28 and TRBJ1-4; TRBD1 is a possible D gene (5 bases). The CDR3, as DNA: TGTGCCAGCACTAGGGACCGAGGCGGTGAAAAACTGTTTTTT. Its translation: CASTRDRGGEKLFF.